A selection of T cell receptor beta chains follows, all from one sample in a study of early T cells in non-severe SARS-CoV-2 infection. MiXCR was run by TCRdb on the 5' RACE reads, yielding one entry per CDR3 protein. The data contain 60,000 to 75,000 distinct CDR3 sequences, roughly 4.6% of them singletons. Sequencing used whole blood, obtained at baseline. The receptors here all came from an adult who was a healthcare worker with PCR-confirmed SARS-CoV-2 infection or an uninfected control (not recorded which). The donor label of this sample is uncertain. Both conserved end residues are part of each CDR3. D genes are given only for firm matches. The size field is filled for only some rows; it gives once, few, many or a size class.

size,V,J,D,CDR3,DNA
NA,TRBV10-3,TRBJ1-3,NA,CAISAAVRFGNTIYF,TGTGCCATCAGTGCGGCAGTTCGCTTTGGAAACACCATATATTTT
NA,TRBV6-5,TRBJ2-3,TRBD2,CASSTGTSGDTQYF,TGTGCCAGCAGCACTGGGACTAGCGGAGATACGCAGTATTTT
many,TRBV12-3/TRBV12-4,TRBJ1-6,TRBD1,CASSLTGGDSPLHF,TGTGCCAGCAGTTTAACAGGGGGGGATTCACCCCTCCACTTT
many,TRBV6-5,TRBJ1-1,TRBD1,CASKVDRGGNTEAFF,TGTGCCAGCAAGGTAGACAGGGGCGGAAACACTGAAGCTTTCTTT
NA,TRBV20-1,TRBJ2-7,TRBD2,CSASTQGGYEQYF,TGCAGTGCTAGTACCCAGGGAGGGTACGAGCAGTACTTC
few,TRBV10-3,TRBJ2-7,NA,CAISASSYEQYF,TGTGCCATCAGTGCCAGCTCCTACGAGCAGTACTTC
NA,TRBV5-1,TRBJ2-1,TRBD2,CASSLGTSGVFIRNEQFF,TGCGCCAGCAGCCTAGGGACTAGCGGGGTGTTTATTCGGAATGAGCAGTTCTTC
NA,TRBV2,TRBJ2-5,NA,CASSERTMRGTQYF,TGTGCCAGCAGTGAAAGGACTATGAGGGGGACCCAGTACTTC
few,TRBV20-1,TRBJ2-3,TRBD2,CSPSRSAGGVTDTQYF,TGCAGTCCCTCAAGGAGTGCGGGGGGCGTCACAGATACGCAGTATTTT
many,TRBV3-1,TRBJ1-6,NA,CASSSGQISDSPLHF,TGTGCCAGCAGCTCAGGACAGATCAGCGATTCACCCCTCCACTTT
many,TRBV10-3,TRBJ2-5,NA,CAIKPPGGEETQYF,TGTGCCATCAAACCCCCCGGGGGCGAAGAGACCCAGTACTTC
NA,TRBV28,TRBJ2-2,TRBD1,CASRWDRGGTGELFF,TGTGCCAGCAGGTGGGACAGGGGAGGCACCGGGGAGCTGTTTTTT
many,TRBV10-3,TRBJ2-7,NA,CAISEGSAQDEQYF,TGTGCCATCAGTGAAGGTAGCGCCCAGGACGAGCAGTACTTC
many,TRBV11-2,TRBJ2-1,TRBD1,CASSTILGQGAYNEQFF,TGTGCCAGCAGCACTATACTCGGGCAGGGGGCCTACAATGAGCAGTTCTTC
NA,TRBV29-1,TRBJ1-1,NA,CSVRQNTEAFF,TGCAGCGTCCGACAGAACACTGAAGCTTTCTTT
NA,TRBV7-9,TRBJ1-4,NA,CASSRALGVEKLFF,TGTGCCAGCTCCAGGGCACTAGGAGTTGAAAAACTGTTTTTT
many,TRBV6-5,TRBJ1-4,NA,CASSQGEEKLFF,TGTGCCAGCAGCCAAGGGGAGGAAAAACTGTTTTTT
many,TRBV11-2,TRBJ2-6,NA,CASSGLLSSGANVLTF,TGTGCCAGCAGCGGCCTTCTGAGCTCTGGGGCCAACGTCCTGACTTTC
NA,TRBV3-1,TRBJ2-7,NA,CASSQVSGSTYEQYF,TGTGCCAGCAGCCAAGTGTCAGGGAGTACCTACGAGCAGTACTTC
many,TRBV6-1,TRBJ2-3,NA,CASRVTPILTDTQYF,TGTGCCAGCAGGGTGACGCCCATCCTCACAGATACGCAGTATTTT
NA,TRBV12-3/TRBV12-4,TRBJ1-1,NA,CASSLGGGITEAFF,TGTGCCAGCAGTTTAGGGGGGGGAATTACTGAAGCTTTCTTT
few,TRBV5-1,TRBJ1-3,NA,CASSLAGGARGNTIYF,TGCGCCAGCAGCTTGGCCGGCGGCGCGAGGGGAAACACCATATATTTT